This TCR beta chain was sequenced for a study of CD8+ T cells in alopecia areata. Trimming removed 6 bases from V and 6 bases from J, with 11 bases in between. The germline CDR1 and CDR2 sequences are SQVTM and ANQGSEA. The CDR3 totals 11 residues. Reverse transcribed after extraction, RNA yielded cDNA as the sequencing template. Libraries were prepared by immunoSEQ multiplex PCR; TCRdb keeps only in-frame clonotypes and omits some of them. The table lists some 180,000 clones, about 48% of them singletons, with 10% to 11% in the top ten. The sample's treatment: oral pan-JAK inhibitor, 5-10 mg twice daily.

This receptor was obtained from a human donor with alopecia areata. The sequenced sample was CD8+ T cells sorted from blood, obtained at week 24, from a patient treated with tofacitinib. The chain is built from TRBV29-1 and TRBJ1-2; D is ambiguous. The CDR3 DNA follows: TGCAGCGTAGCAGAGACACATGGCTACACCTTC. This translates into CSVAETHGYTF.